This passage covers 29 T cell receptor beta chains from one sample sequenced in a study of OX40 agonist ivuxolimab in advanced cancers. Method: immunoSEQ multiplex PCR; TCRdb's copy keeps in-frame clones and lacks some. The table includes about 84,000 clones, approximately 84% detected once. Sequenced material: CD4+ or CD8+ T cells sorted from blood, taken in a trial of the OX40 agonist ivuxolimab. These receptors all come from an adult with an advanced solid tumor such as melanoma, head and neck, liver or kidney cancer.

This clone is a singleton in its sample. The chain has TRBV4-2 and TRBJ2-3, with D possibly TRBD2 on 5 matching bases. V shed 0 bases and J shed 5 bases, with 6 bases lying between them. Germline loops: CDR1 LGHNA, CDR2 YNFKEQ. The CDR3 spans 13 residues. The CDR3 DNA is TGTGCCAGCAGCCAAGATGGAGGAGATACGCAGTATTTT. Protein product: CASSQDGGDTQYF.

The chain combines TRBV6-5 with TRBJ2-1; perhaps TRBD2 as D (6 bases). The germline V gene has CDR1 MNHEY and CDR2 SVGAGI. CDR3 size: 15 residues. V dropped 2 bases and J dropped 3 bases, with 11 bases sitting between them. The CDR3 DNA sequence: TGTGCCAGCAGTTACGGCGGAGGGAACTACAATGAGCAGTTCTTC. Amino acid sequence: CASSYGGGNYNEQFF.

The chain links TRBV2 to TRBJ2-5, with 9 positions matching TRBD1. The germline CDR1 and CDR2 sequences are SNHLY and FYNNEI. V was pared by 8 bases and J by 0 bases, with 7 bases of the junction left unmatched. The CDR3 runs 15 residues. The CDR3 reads CASGRTGANQETQYF. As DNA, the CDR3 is TGTGCCAGCGGTCGGACAGGGGCCAACCAAGAGACCCAGTACTTC.

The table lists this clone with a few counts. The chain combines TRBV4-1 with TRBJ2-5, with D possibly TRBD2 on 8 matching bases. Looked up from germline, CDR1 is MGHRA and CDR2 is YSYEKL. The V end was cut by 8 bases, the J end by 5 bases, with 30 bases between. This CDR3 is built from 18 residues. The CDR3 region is CASPPWSGDGRGRETQYF. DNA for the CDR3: TGCGCCAGCCCCCCTTGGAGCGGGGACGGGAGGGGGCGGGAGACCCAGTACTTC.

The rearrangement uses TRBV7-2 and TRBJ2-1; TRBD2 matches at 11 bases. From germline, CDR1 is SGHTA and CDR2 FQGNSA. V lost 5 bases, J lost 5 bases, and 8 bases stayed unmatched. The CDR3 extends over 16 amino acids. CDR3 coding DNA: TGTGCCAGCAGCCAACGTAGCGGGGGGGCCCACAATGAGCAGTTCTTC. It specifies CASSQRSGGAHNEQFF.

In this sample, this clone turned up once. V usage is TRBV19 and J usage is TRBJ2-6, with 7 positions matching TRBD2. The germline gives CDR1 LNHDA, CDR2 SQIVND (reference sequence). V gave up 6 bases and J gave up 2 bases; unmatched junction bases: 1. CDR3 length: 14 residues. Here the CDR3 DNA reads TGTGCCAGTAGCCGGGGGGCTGGGGCCAACGTCCTGACTTTC. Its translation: CASSRGAGANVLTF.

The CDR3 reads CASSLGRQEVGYGYTF. DNA for the CDR3: TGTGCCAGCAGCTTAGGTAGACAGGAAGTCGGCTATGGCTACACCTTC. The rearrangement uses TRBV5-6 and TRBJ1-2; possibly TRBD1 for D (6 bases). Germline CDR1 and CDR2: SGHDT and YYEEEE. The CDR3 sequence is 16 residues long. With 2 bases removed from V and 4 bases from J, the gap between germline ends came to 18 bases.

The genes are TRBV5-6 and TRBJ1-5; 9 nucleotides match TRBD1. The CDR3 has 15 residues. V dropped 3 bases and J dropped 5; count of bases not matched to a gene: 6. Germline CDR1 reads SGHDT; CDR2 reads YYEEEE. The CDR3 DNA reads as TGTGCCAGCAGCTCCTCGGACAGGGGATATCAGCCCCAGCATTTT. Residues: CASSSSDRGYQPQHF. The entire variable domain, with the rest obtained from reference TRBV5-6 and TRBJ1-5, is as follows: DAGVTQSPTHLIKTRGQQVTLRCSPKSGHDTVSWYQQALGQGPQFIFQYYEEEERQRGNFPDRFSGHQFPNYSSELNVNALLLGDSALYLCASSSSDRGYQPQHFGDGTRLSIL.

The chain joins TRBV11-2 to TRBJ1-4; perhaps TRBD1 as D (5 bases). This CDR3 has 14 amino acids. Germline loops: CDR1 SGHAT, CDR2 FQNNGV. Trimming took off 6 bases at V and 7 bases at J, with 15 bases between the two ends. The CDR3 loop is CASSPQGAFEKLFF. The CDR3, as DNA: TGTGCCAGCAGTCCCCAAGGGGCGTTTGAAAAACTGTTTTTT. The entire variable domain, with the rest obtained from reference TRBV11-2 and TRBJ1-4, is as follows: EAGVAQSPRYKIIEKRQSVAFWCNPISGHATLYWYQQILGQGPKLLIQFQNNGVVDDSQLPKDRFSAERLKGVDSTLKIQPAKLEDSAVYLCASSPQGAFEKLFFGSGTQLSVL.

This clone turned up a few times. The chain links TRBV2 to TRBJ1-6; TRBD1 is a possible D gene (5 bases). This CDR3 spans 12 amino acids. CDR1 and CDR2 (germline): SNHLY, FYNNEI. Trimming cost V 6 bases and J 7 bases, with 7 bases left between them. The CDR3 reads CASRDTNSPLHF. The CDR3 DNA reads TGTGCCAGCAGGGACACCAATTCACCCCTCCACTTT.

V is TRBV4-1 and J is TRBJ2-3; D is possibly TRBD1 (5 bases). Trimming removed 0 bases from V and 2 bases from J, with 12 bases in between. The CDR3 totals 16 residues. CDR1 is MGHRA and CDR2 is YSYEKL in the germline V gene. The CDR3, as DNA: TGCGCCAGCAGCCAAGAGGACACTAAGGTCACAGATACGCAGTATTTT. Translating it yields CASSQEDTKVTDTQYF.

This chain's CDR3 is CASRYAGGPTDTQYF. CDR3 sequence (DNA): TGTGCCAGTAGGTATGCGGGGGGACCCACAGATACGCAGTATTTT. The rearrangement joins TRBV19 to TRBJ2-3, with 8 nucleotides matching TRBD2. The V and J ends lost 6 bases and 2 bases, in that order; junction bases with no gene match: 7. The CDR3 is made up of 15 amino acids. CDR1 and CDR2 (germline): LNHDA, SQIVND (reference sequence).

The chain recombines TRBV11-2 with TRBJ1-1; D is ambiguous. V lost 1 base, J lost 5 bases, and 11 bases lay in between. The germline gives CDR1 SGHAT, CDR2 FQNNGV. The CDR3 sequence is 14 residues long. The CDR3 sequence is CASSLVEGLTEAFF. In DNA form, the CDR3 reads TGTGCCAGCAGCTTAGTAGAGGGTTTGACTGAAGCTTTCTTT.

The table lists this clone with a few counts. In nucleotides, the CDR3 is TGTGCCATCAGTGAGGGGTTTAGCGGGGGAATGGATACGCAGTATTTT. It is translated as CAISEGFSGGMDTQYF. V is TRBV10-3 and J is TRBJ2-3; 9 bases match TRBD2. Germline V gene data show CDR1 as ENHRY and CDR2 as SYGVKD. The V segment lost 2 bases and the J segment 6 bases; nucleotides outside the gene matches: 9. The CDR3 is 16 residues long.

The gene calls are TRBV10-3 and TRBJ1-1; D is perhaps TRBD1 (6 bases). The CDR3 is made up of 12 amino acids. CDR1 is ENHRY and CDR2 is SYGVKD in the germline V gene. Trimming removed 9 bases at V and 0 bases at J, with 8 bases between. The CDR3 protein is CAIQGLNTEAFF. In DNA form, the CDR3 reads TGTGCCATACAGGGTCTGAACACTGAAGCTTTCTTT.

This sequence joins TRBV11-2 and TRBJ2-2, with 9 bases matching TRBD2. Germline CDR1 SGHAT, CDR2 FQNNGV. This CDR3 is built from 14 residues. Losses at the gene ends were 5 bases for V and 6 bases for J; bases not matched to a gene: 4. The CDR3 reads CASSPGLAAGELFF. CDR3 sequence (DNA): TGTGCCAGCAGCCCGGGACTAGCCGCCGGGGAGCTGTTTTTT.

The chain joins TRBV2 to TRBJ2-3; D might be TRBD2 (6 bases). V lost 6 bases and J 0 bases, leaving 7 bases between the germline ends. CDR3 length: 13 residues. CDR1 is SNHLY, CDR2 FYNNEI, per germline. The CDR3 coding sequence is TGTGCCAGCAGGGGGGGAAGCACAGATACGCAGTATTTT. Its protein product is CASRGGSTDTQYF.

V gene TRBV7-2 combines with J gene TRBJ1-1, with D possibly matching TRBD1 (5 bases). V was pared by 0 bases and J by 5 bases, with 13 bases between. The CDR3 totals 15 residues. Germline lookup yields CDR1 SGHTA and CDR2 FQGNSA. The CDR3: CASSLADGTGTEAFF. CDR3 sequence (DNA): TGTGCCAGCAGCTTAGCCGATGGGACCGGAACTGAAGCTTTCTTT.

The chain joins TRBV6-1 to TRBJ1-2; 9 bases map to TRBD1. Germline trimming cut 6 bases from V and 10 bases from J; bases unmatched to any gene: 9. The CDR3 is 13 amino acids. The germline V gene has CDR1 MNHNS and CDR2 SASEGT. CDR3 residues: CASRWGTGNVYTF. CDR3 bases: TGTGCCAGCAGGTGGGGGACAGGGAACGTCTACACCTTC.

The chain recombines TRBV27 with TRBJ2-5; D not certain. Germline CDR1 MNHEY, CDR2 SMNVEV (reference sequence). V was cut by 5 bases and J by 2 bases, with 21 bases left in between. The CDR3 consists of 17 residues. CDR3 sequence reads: CASSPPRVSTAQETQYF. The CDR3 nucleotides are TGTGCCAGCAGTCCACCACGGGTTTCAACCGCTCAAGAGACCCAGTACTTC.

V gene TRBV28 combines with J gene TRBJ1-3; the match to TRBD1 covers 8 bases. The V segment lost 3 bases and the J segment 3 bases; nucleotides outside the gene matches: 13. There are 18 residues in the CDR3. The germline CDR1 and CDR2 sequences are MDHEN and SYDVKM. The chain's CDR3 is CASSFRPGTGFYGNTIYF. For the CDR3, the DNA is TGTGCCAGCAGTTTCCGTCCCGGGACAGGCTTCTATGGAAACACCATATATTTT.

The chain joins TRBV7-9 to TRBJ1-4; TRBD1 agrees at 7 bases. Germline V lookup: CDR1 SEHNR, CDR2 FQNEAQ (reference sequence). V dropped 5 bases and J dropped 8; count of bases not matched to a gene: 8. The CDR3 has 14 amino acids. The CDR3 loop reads CASSVRGEGEKLFF. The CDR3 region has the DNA TGTGCCAGCAGCGTCAGGGGGGAAGGAGAAAAACTGTTTTTT.

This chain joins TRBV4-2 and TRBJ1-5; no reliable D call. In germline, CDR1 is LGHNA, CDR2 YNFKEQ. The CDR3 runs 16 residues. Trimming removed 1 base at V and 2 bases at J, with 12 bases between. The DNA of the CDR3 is TGTGCCAGCAGCCAAGGAGAGGACGGCGGCAATCAGCCCCAGCATTTT. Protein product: CASSQGEDGGNQPQHF.

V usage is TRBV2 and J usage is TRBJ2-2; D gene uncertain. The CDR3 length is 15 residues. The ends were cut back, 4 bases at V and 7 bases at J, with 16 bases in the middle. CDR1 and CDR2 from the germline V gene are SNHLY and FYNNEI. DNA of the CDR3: TGTGCCAGCAGTGTCGGCCAGATCTTGGGCGGGGAGCTGTTTTTT. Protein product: CASSVGQILGGELFF.

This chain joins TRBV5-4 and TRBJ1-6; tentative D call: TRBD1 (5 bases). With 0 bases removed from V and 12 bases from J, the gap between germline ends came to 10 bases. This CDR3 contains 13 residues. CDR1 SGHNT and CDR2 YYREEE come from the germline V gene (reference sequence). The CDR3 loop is CASSLEEGLPLHF. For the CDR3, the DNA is TGTGCCAGCAGCTTGGAAGAGGGACTACCCCTCCACTTT. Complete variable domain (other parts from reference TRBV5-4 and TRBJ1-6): ETGVTQSPTHLIKTRGQQVTLRCSSQSGHNTVSWYQQALGQGPQFIFQYYREEENGRGNFPPRFSGLQFPNYSSELNVNALELDDSALYLCASSLEEGLPLHFGNGTRLTVT.

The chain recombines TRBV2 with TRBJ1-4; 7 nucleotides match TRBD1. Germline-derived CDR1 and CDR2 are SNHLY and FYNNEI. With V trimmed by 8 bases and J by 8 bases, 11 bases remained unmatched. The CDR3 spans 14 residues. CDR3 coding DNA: TGTGCCAGCTCGAGACAGGGTGCCCAAGAAAAACTGTTTTTT. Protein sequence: CASSRQGAQEKLFF.

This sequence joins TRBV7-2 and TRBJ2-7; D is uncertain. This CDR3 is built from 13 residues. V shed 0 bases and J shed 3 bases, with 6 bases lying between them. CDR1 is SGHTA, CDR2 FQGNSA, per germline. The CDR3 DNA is TGTGCCAGCAGCTTAGCAGGGATCTACGAGCAGTACTTC. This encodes CASSLAGIYEQYF. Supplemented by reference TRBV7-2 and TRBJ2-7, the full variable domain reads GAGVSQSPSNKVTEKGKDVELRCDPISGHTALYWYRQSLGQGLEFLIYFQGNSAPDKSGLPSDRFSAERTGGSVSTLTIQRTQQEDSAVYLCASSLAGIYEQYFGPGTRLTVT.

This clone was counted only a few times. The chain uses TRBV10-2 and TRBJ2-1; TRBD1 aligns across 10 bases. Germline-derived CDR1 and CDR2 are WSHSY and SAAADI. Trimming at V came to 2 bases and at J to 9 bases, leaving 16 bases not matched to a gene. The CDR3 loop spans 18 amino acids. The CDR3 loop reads CASSEIPGQGFNWGEQFF. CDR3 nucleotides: TGCGCCAGCAGTGAGATCCCGGGACAGGGGTTCAACTGGGGTGAGCAGTTCTTC.

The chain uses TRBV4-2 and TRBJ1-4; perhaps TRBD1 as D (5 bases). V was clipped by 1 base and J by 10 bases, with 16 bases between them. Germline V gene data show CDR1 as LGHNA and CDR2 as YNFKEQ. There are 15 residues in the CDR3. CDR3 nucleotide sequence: TGTGCCAGCAGCCAAGGCAGCGGATGGGGGGGAAAACTGTTTTTT. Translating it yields CASSQGSGWGGKLFF.